A single sample is the source of the 9 T cell receptor beta chains below, sequenced in a study of blood T cell repertoires in COVID-19. Clones were sequenced by immunoSEQ multiplex PCR, and TCRdb holds only the in-frame ones, with some missing. The sample holds around 64,000 clones, 87% seen once. The sample was peripheral blood. The receptors derive from a woman of 80 years or more with acute or convalescent COVID-19.

The CDR3 region is CASSLESGVPNSPLHF. CDR3 DNA: TGTGCCAGCAGCTTAGAGTCCGGGGTACCGAATTCACCCCTCCACTTT. The gene calls are TRBV7-2 and TRBJ1-6, with D unclear. Germline V lookup: CDR1 SGHTA, CDR2 FQGNSA. The V gene lost 1 base and the J gene lost 7 bases, with 14 bases spanning the gap. This CDR3 is 16 amino acids long.

This clone has just one count. The genes are TRBV28 and TRBJ2-7; 7 positions agree with TRBD1. There are 14 residues in the CDR3. J was trimmed by 8 bases and V by 5 bases; bases with no gene match: 12. Germline V gene sequence: CDR1 MDHEN, CDR2 SYDVKM. CDR3 DNA: TGTGCCAGCAGTCTCACAGGGGCCTCATGGAAGCAGTACTTC. It translates to CASSLTGASWKQYF.

This chain uses TRBV4-3 with TRBJ1-2, with D uncertain. V lost 1 base and J 5 bases, leaving 11 bases between the germline ends. Germline CDR1 and CDR2: LGHNA and YSLEER. There are 14 residues in the CDR3. The CDR3 sequence is CASSQGSRGYGYTF. The DNA for the CDR3 is TGCGCCAGCAGCCAAGGATCCCGGGGATATGGCTACACCTTC.

This chain links TRBV2 with TRBJ2-7; 7 bases fit TRBD1. In germline, CDR1 is SNHLY, CDR2 FYNNEI. CDR3 size: 12 residues. Trimming removed 6 bases from V and 3 bases from J; junction bases left unmatched: 2. The CDR3 DNA follows: TGTGCCAGCAGGGGGGACAGCTACGAGCAGTACTTC. Translating gives CASRGDSYEQYF.

This sequence joins TRBV9 and TRBJ2-7; D is unresolved. Trimming took 3 bases from V and 2 from J, leaving 12 bases between them. The CDR3 length is 14 residues. From germline, CDR1 is SGDLS and CDR2 YYNGEE. CDR3 sequence reads: CASSARYTPYEQYF. CDR3 bases: TGTGCCAGCAGCGCCCGGTATACCCCCTACGAGCAGTACTTC.

This clone occurred once. The genes are TRBV9 and TRBJ2-3; 13 bases are a match to TRBD2. V lost 4 bases and J lost 0; bases outside the gene matches: 5. CDR3 length: 17 residues. Germline values: CDR1 SGDLS, CDR2 YYNGEE. The CDR3 spells CASSRGLAGASTDTQYF. In DNA form, the CDR3 reads TGTGCCAGCAGCAGAGGACTAGCGGGGGCCAGCACAGATACGCAGTATTTT.

The chain has TRBV19 and TRBJ1-6; 7 positions match TRBD1. Trimming took 7 bases from V and 5 from J; bases not matched to a gene: 8. Per germline, CDR1 LNHDA and CDR2 SQIVND (reference sequence). The CDR3 totals 15 residues. In DNA form, the CDR3 reads TGTGCCAGTACCCGACAGGGCGAGAATAATTCACCCCTCCACTTT. Residues: CASTRQGENNSPLHF.

The gene calls are TRBV5-1 and TRBJ1-1; 8 nucleotides match TRBD1. Germline V gene sequence: CDR1 SGHRS, CDR2 YFSETQ. The CDR3 contains 14 residues. The V and J ends lost 4 bases and 1 base, in that order; junction bases with no gene match: 3. CDR3 DNA: TGCGCCAGCAGCCAACAGGGGGGGAACACTGAAGCTTTCTTT. Amino acids: CASSQQGGNTEAFF.

V is TRBV19 and J is TRBJ1-3, with a possible D match to TRBD1 (5 bases). The CDR3 loop spans 15 amino acids. Trimming removed 4 bases from V and 7 bases from J, with 17 bases in between. The germline gives CDR1 LNHDA, CDR2 SQIVND (reference sequence). CDR3 sequence reads: CASSTGEGAVNTIYF. In DNA, the CDR3 is TGTGCCAGTAGTACCGGAGAAGGGGCTGTGAACACCATATATTTT.